This passage covers 23 T cell receptor beta chains from one sample sequenced in a study of OX40 agonist ivuxolimab in advanced cancers. Sequencing used immunoSEQ multiplex PCR; TCRdb keeps in-frame clones, though not all of them. The sample includes about 35,000 clones, about 90% of them seen just once. The sample here was CD4+ or CD8+ T cells sorted from blood, taken in a trial of the OX40 agonist ivuxolimab. The receptors were sampled from an adult with an advanced solid tumor such as melanoma, head and neck, liver or kidney cancer.

The rearrangement links TRBV9 to TRBJ2-1; unclear D gene. The CDR3 is 15 residues long. The V gene's germline CDR1 is SGDLS and CDR2 YYNGEE. The V end was cut by 3 bases, the J end by 0 bases, with 10 bases between. DNA of the CDR3: TGTGCCAGCAGCGGTAGCTTCAGCTCCTACAATGAGCAGTTCTTC. It codes for CASSGSFSSYNEQFF.

The chain joins TRBV11-3 to TRBJ2-3; 12 nucleotides line up with TRBD2. The CDR3 covers 16 residues. The ends lost 5 bases at V and 3 bases at J; junction bases unmatched: 6. Germline CDR1 and CDR2: SGHNT and YENEEA. The CDR3 DNA sequence: TGTGCCAGCAGCACCCGGACTAGCGGGATTACAGATACGCAGTATTTT. It encodes CASSTRTSGITDTQYF.

This clone came up once. This chain links TRBV4-1 with TRBJ1-1; perhaps TRBD1 as D (5 bases). The CDR3 has 12 residues. The V and J ends lost 4 bases and 8 bases respectively, with 11 bases between them. CDR1 is MGHRA and CDR2 is YSYEKL in the germline V gene. CDR3 nucleotides: TGCGCCAGCAGCCCTGGACATCAAGAAGCTTTCTTT. Encoded protein: CASSPGHQEAFF.

The rearrangement uses TRBV15 and TRBJ2-4, with D possibly TRBD2 on 5 matching bases. The CDR3 consists of 15 residues. Germline CDR1 reads LNHNV; CDR2 reads YYDKDF (reference sequence). Trimming removed 9 bases from V and 3 bases from J, with 18 bases in between. In DNA form, the CDR3 reads TGTGCCACAGTTAACGGGATTACGGGCAAAAACATTCAGTACTTC. Protein: CATVNGITGKNIQYF.

The chain links TRBV13 to TRBJ2-3; D is perhaps TRBD1 (6 bases). Germline CDR1 reads PRHDT; CDR2 reads FYEKMQ (reference sequence). The V gene lost 1 base and the J gene lost 3 bases, with 11 bases spanning the gap. The CDR3 is made up of 15 amino acids. DNA of the CDR3: TGTGCCAGCAGCTTAGTGAGCCAGGGGACAGATACGCAGTATTTT. This gives the protein CASSLVSQGTDTQYF.

As to this clone: A read error may account for a junction end that differs from germline. Other nucleotide sequences in the sample specify the same CDR3. This chain uses TRBV7-6 with TRBJ2-5; TRBD1 matches at 8 bases. CDR3 length equals 15 residues. Per germline, CDR1 SGHVS and CDR2 FNYEAQ. This CDR3 reads CASSLGTGVGETQYF. The CDR3 DNA is TGTGCTAGCAGCTTAGGGACAGGTGTGGGAGAGACCCAGTACTTC.

The chain recombines TRBV6-6 with TRBJ2-2; 7 bases are a match to TRBD1. The V gene's germline CDR1 is MNHNY and CDR2 SVGAGI (reference sequence). This CDR3 has 13 residues. V shed 8 bases, J shed 3 bases, and the junction held 3 bases outside the gene matches. CDR3: CASRTGDTGELFF. The CDR3 nucleotides read TGTGCCAGCCGAACAGGGGACACCGGGGAGCTGTTTTTT.

V is TRBV27 and J is TRBJ2-7; D is unclear. There are 14 residues in the CDR3. Germline CDR1 MNHEY, CDR2 SMNVEV (reference sequence). Deletions cut 3 bases from V and 2 bases from J, with 11 bases between. CDR3 coding DNA: TGTGCCAGCAGTTTGGCGGCGGCGGCCTACGAGCAGTACTTC. Translating gives CASSLAAAAYEQYF.

This clone appeared a single time. The chain couples TRBV15 to TRBJ2-4; D ambiguous. Trimming removed 3 bases from V and 0 bases from J, with 9 bases in between. This CDR3 is 15 amino acids long. CDR1 and CDR2 (germline): LNHNV, YYDKDF (reference sequence). The CDR3 protein is CATSSEVIAKNIQYF. In nucleotides, the CDR3 is TGTGCCACCAGCAGCGAAGTTATAGCCAAAAACATTCAGTACTTC. Supplemented by reference TRBV15 and TRBJ2-4, the full variable domain reads DAMVIQNPRYQVTQFGKPVTLSCSQTLNHNVMYWYQQKSSQAPKLLFHYYDKDFNNEADTPDNFQSRRPNTSFCFLDIRSPGLGDTAMYLCATSSEVIAKNIQYFGAGTRLSVL.

The V gene is TRBV28, the J gene TRBJ2-7; TRBD1 matches 11 bases. J lost 3 bases, V lost 5 bases, and 9 bases had no gene match. The CDR3 runs 16 residues. Germline loops: CDR1 MDHEN, CDR2 SYDVKM. The CDR3 sequence: CASSLETGTGGYEQYF. As DNA, the CDR3 is TGTGCCAGCAGTCTCGAAACCGGGACAGGGGGCTACGAGCAGTACTTC.

The gene calls are TRBV7-8 and TRBJ2-5; 11 positions agree with TRBD2. With 5 bases clipped from V and 0 bases from J, the junction kept 5 bases outside the gene matches. CDR1 and CDR2 (germline): SGHVS, FQNEAQ. The CDR3 sequence is 16 residues long. The CDR3 reads CASSRRTSGYQETQYF. The CDR3 DNA is TGTGCCAGCAGCCGTAGGACTAGCGGGTACCAAGAGACCCAGTACTTC.

As to this clone: An end of the junction does not agree with germline; a read error may underlie this. The V call is TRBV6-5, the J call TRBJ1-2; D gene ambiguous. The CDR3 covers 12 residues. Germline CDR1 and CDR2: MNHEY and SVGAGI. The CDR3 spells CVSRKGFDGYTF. The CDR3 DNA reads TGTGTCAGCAGAAAGGGTTTCGATGGCTACACCTTC.

This clone occurred a few times. The chain couples TRBV19 to TRBJ2-7, with D maybe TRBD1 (5 bases). Germline V gives CDR1 LNHDA, CDR2 SQIVND (reference sequence). This CDR3 comprises 15 residues. V was trimmed by 3 bases and J by 3 bases, leaving 15 bases between them. The CDR3 region is CASSMRSGQGYEQYF. The CDR3 nucleotides read TGTGCCAGTAGTATGCGTTCTGGGCAGGGCTACGAGCAGTACTTC.

This clone was counted once. In DNA form, the CDR3 reads TGTGCCAGTAGCTTAGCCAGGGGATACCAAGAGACCCAGTACTTC. This encodes CASSLARGYQETQYF. This chain links TRBV19 with TRBJ2-5; a possible D gene is TRBD1 (6 bases). V was shortened by 6 bases and J by 0 bases, with 14 bases between the two germline ends. CDR1 and CDR2 from the germline V gene are LNHDA and SQIVND (reference sequence). This CDR3 comprises 15 residues.

The V call is TRBV7-2, the J call TRBJ2-3; D is perhaps TRBD2 (6 bases). The CDR3 is made up of 17 amino acids. V was shortened by 2 bases and J by 0 bases, with 15 bases between the two germline ends. The germline V gene encodes CDR1 SGHTA and CDR2 FQGNSA. This chain's CDR3 is CASSLLRRDASTDTQYF. The CDR3 DNA sequence: TGTGCCAGCAGCTTACTGAGGCGGGACGCTAGCACAGATACGCAGTATTTT.

J is TRBJ1-4 and V is TRBV19; D uncertain. Deletions cut 5 bases from V and 5 bases from J, with 15 bases between. Germline V lookup: CDR1 LNHDA, CDR2 SQIVND (reference sequence). The length of the CDR3 is 15 residues. Written as DNA, the CDR3 is TGTGCCAGTAGTGACCCGGAGATTCTAAATGAAAAACTGTTTTTT. This encodes CASSDPEILNEKLFF. Variable domain in full (rest from reference TRBV19 and TRBJ1-4): DGGITQSPKYLFRKEGQNVTLSCEQNLNHDAMYWYRQDPGQGLRLIYYSQIVNDFQKGDIAEGYSVSREKKESFPLTVTSAQKNPTAFYLCASSDPEILNEKLFFGSGTQLSVL.

The J gene is TRBJ2-3, the V gene TRBV11-2, with a possible D match to TRBD2 (6 bases). Deletions cut 1 base from V and 2 bases from J, with 10 bases between. The CDR3 has 15 amino acids. Germline V gene lookup returns CDR1 SGHAT and CDR2 FQNNGV. The CDR3 sequence is CASSLGASDTDTQYF. The CDR3 coding sequence is TGTGCCAGCAGCTTAGGCGCTAGCGACACAGATACGCAGTATTTT.

The genes are TRBV19 and TRBJ2-3, with D unresolved. Germline loops: CDR1 LNHDA, CDR2 SQIVND (reference sequence). The CDR3 sequence is 15 residues long. The ends were cut back, 1 base at V and 0 bases at J, with 8 bases in the middle. The CDR3 loop reads CASSIVGRSTDTQYF. In DNA form, the CDR3 reads TGTGCCAGTAGTATAGTGGGCAGAAGCACAGATACGCAGTATTTT.

The chain uses TRBV9 and TRBJ2-3; 12 nucleotides match TRBD2. Trimming cost V 1 base and J 0 bases; bases outside gene matches: 9. CDR3 length: 19 residues. Germline V CDR1 and CDR2: SGDLS, YYNGEE. The CDR3 sequence is CASSVWETSGSGSTDTQYF. The CDR3 region has the DNA TGTGCCAGCAGCGTATGGGAGACTAGCGGGAGTGGGAGCACAGATACGCAGTATTTT.

The V call is TRBV4-1, the J call TRBJ2-7, with 10 bases identical to TRBD1. Germline CDR1 MGHRA, CDR2 YSYEKL. V gave up 0 bases and J gave up 3 bases; unmatched junction bases: 8. CDR3 size: 17 residues. CDR3 DNA: TGCGCCAGCAGCCAAGACCGTTACGGGACAGGGGTCTACGAGCAGTACTTC. This codes for CASSQDRYGTGVYEQYF.

This chain uses TRBV19 with TRBJ2-1, with 7 positions matching TRBD2. Germline V gene data show CDR1 as LNHDA and CDR2 as SQIVND (reference sequence). The CDR3 extends over 15 amino acids. Losses at the gene ends were 3 bases for V and 7 bases for J; bases not matched to a gene: 9. The CDR3 loop reads CASSMGGYVDNEQFF. CDR3 nucleotides: TGTGCCAGTAGTATGGGGGGGTATGTAGATAATGAGCAGTTCTTC. The whole variable domain, remainder taken from reference TRBV19 and TRBJ2-1, is DGGITQSPKYLFRKEGQNVTLSCEQNLNHDAMYWYRQDPGQGLRLIYYSQIVNDFQKGDIAEGYSVSREKKESFPLTVTSAQKNPTAFYLCASSMGGYVDNEQFFGPGTRLTVL.

The chain employs TRBV20-1 and TRBJ2-2; D uncertain. The V end was cut by 2 bases, the J end by 3 bases, with 1 base between. CDR3 length: 11 amino acids. Looked up from germline, CDR1 is DFQATT and CDR2 is SNEGSKA (reference sequence). The chain's CDR3 is CSARHTGELFF. In DNA, the CDR3 is TGCAGTGCTAGACACACCGGGGAGCTGTTTTTT.

J is TRBJ1-5 and V is TRBV7-6; 8 bases fit TRBD1. V lost 5 bases, J lost 7 bases, and 7 bases stayed unmatched. CDR1 is SGHVS and CDR2 is FNYEAQ in the germline V gene. CDR3 length: 14 residues. For the CDR3, the DNA is TGTGCCAGCAGCCTCGGACAGGGATGGCAGCCCCAGCATTTT. It specifies CASSLGQGWQPQHF.